This T cell receptor (beta chain) was obtained from a study of blood T cell repertoires in COVID-19. Whole-study context: From the United States, Italy and Spain came samples of acute and convalescent COVID-19. PBMCs, B-cell-depleted T cells, or T cells provided the cDNA or gDNA that made up the material.

In the study's own analysis: Reference gene primers were amplified, and this amplification served to estimate nucleated cell counts. Here immunoSEQ multiplex PCR was the method, and the copy in TCRdb shows in-frame clones only, minus some. The V and J calls and clone size are taken from that table; D and trimming were inferred from the DNA. The table records 150,000 to 200,000 clones, approximately 88% of them present only once. The clonotype comes from a woman between 25 and 40 years old with acute or convalescent COVID-19. Sequencing was performed on peripheral blood.

Written as DNA, the CDR3 is TGTGCCAGCAGTGAACCGGGACAGGGATACACCATATATTTT. It is translated as CASSEPGQGYTIYF. The chain has TRBV6-1 and TRBJ1-3, with 9 bases identical to TRBD1. The CDR3 has 14 residues. Germline V gene lookup returns CDR1 MNHNS and CDR2 SASEGT. V lost 2 bases and J lost 8; bases outside the gene matches: 4.